The present T cell receptor (beta chain) was sequenced within a study of blood T cell repertoires in COVID-19. Study in general: Samples of COVID-19 (acute and convalescent) were obtained from the United States, Italy and Spain. Nucleic acid was either cDNA or gDNA, and it came from T cells, B-cell-depleted T cells, or PBMCs.

Study processing details: Cell counts per sample came from amplifying reference gene primers. TCRdb's table, derived via immunoSEQ multiplex PCR, lists solely in-frame clones and lacks some. Clonal size and the V and J genes are those of that table, whereas D and trimming came from the DNA. Among tens of thousands of clones listed, roughly 80% were seen once. V lost 2 bases and J lost 5; bases outside the gene matches: 4. Per germline, CDR1 LGHNA and CDR2 YNFKEQ. The CDR3 runs to 15 residues. This TCR was recovered from a human donor with acute or convalescent COVID-19. The donor label of this sample is uncertain. The sequenced material came from peripheral blood. The rearrangement joins TRBV4-2 to TRBJ2-1, with 9 bases that match TRBD2. For the CDR3, the DNA is TGTGCCAGCAGCCAAAATAGCGGGGGCCACAATGAGCAGTTCTTC. This translates into CASSQNSGGHNEQFF.